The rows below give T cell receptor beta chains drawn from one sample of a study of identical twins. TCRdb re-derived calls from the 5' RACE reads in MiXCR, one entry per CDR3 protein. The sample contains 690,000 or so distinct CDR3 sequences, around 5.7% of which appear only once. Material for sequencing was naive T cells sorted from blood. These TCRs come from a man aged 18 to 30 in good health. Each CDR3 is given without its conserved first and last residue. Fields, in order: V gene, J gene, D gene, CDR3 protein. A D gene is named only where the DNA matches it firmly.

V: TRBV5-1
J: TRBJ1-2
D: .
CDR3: ASSPRQDYGYT

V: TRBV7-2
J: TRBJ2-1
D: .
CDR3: ASSFTQGGDEQF

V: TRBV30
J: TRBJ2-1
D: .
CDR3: AWKAQTGYLHNEQF

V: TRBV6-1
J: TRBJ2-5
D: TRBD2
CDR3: ASSEWFLSGRADQETQY

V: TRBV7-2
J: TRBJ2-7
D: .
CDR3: ASSFARSYEQY

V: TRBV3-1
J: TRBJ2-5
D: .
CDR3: ASSQAGIRMKGETQY

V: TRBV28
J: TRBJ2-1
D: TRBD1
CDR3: ASSATGAHSYNEQF

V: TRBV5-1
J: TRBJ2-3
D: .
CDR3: ASSSPGSDTQY

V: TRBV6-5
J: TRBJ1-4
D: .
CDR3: ASSYGAALNEKLF

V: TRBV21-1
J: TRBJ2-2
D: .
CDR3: ASSAFRYETGPNTGELF

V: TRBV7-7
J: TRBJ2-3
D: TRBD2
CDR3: ASSPTGGRLDTQY

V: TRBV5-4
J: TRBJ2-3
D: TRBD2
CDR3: ASSLATSGVTDTQY

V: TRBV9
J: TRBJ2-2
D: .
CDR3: ASSALSGAGELF

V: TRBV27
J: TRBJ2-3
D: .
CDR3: ASSPITRGTDTQY

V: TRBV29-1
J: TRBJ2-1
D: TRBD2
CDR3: SVGTSGTYNEQF

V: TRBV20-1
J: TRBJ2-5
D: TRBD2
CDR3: SALKWGEGTKETQY

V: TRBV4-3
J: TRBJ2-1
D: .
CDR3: ASSQVSRNEQF

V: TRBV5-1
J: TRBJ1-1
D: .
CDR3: ASSTGSEGWYTEAF

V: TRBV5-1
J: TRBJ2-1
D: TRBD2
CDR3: ASSSSGGYNEQF

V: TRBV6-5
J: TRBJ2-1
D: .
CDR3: ASSYFPGDEQF

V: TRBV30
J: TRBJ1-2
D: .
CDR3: AWRFKWNSYGYT

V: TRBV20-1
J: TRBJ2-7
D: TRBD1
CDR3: SATRDSSSYEQY

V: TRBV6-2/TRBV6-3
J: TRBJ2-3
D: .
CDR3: ASQGDSSDTQY